These T cell receptor beta chains were read from a single sample in a study of shared clonotypes between healthy human individuals. The protocol was immunoSEQ multiplex PCR, while the TCRdb copy is restricted to in-frame clones and leaves out a portion. This sample carries more than 2,000,000 clones, roughly 92% of them seen once, and the ten largest clones take about 0.13%. Material: naive CD4+ T cells sorted from blood. These receptors originate from a man between 18 and 29 years old in good health. CDR3s include the opening cysteine and the closing phenylalanine or tryptophan. D genes are given only for firm matches. Clone size is shown for a subset of rows, as once, few, many or a class of expanded clone.

>once|TRBJ1-3|TRBV28|-
CASSSIHSYLYF
TGTGCCAGCAGTTCTATCCACAGCTACCTATATTTT
>-|TRBJ2-3|TRBV5-1|-
CASSLGTHSSTDTQYF
TGCGCCAGCAGCCTCGGGACACATTCCTCCACAGATACGCAGTATTTT
>-|TRBJ2-3|TRBV7-6|-
CASRKIGGGTDTQYF
TGTGCCAGCAGGAAAATCGGCGGGGGCACAGATACGCAGTATTTT
>-|TRBJ1-3|TRBV28|-
CASSYESPGNTIYF
TGTGCCAGCAGTTATGAGTCCCCTGGAAACACCATATATTTT
>-|TRBJ2-7|TRBV19|TRBD2
CASSIRRPETGTRVYEQYF
TGTGCCAGTAGTATCCGGAGGCCTGAAACCGGGACTAGAGTCTACGAGCAGTACTTC
>-|TRBJ2-2|TRBV9|TRBD2
CASSVVAGGGTGELFF
TGTGCCAGCAGCGTAGTGGCGGGGGGCGGCACCGGGGAGCTGTTTTTT
>-|TRBJ2-7|TRBV7-2|-
CASSSRDTLYYEQYF
TGTGCCAGCAGCTCCCGGGACACACTCTACTACGAGCAGTACTTC
>-|TRBJ2-7|TRBV5-4|TRBD1
CASSLLTGVETYEQYF
TGTGCCAGCAGCTTGCTGACAGGGGTGGAAACCTACGAGCAGTACTTC
>-|TRBJ2-2|TRBV6-5|-
CASRGGRSGELFF
TGTGCCAGCAGGGGGGGACGGTCCGGGGAGCTGTTTTTT
>once|TRBJ2-3|TRBV5-1|TRBD2
CASSPGGAGAEGTQYF
TGCGCCAGCAGCCCCGGGGGAGCGGGGGCGGAGGGGACGCAGTATTTT
>once|TRBJ2-2|TRBV6-1|-
CASSGTELGTGELFF
TGTGCCAGCAGTGGGACCGAATTAGGGACCGGGGAGCTGTTTTTT
>-|TRBJ2-2|TRBV6-1|TRBD2
CASTSGVNTGELFF
TGTGCCAGCACTAGCGGGGTAAACACCGGGGAGCTGTTTTTT
>-|TRBJ1-3|TRBV5-1|TRBD1
CASAVQGAGNTIYF
TGCGCCAGCGCCGTTCAGGGGGCTGGAAACACCATATATTTT
>-|TRBJ2-1|TRBV28|-
CASSTGPHNEQFF
TGTGCCAGCAGTACCGGGCCCCACAATGAGCAGTTCTTC
>-|TRBJ2-7|TRBV7-2|-
CASSPGVPYEQYF
TGTGCCAGCAGCCCAGGGGTGCCCTACGAGCAGTACTTC
>-|TRBJ1-4|TRBV9|-
CASSVAPDRAEKLFF
TGTGCCAGCAGCGTAGCCCCGGACCGCGCGGAAAAACTGTTTTTT
>-|TRBJ2-3|TRBV11-2|TRBD2
CASSSSTSGGLDTQYF
TGTGCCAGCAGCTCCTCGACTAGCGGGGGACTGGATACGCAGTATTTT
>-|TRBJ1-4|TRBV28|-
CASLGRGLVKLFF
TGTGCCAGTTTGGGGCGGGGGCTGGTAAAACTGTTTTTT